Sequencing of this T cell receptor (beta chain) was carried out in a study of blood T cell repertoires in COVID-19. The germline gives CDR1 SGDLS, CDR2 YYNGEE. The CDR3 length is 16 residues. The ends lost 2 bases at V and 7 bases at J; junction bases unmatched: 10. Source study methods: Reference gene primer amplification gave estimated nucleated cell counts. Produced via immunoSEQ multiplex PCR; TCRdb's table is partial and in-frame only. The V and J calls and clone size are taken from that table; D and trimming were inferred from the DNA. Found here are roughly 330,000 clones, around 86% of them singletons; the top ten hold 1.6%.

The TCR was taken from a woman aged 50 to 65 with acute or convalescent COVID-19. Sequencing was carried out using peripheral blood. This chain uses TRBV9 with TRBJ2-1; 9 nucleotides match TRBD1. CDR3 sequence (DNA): TGTGCCAGCAGCGTGACCGGACAGGGGCGGGGGAATGAGCAGTTCTTC. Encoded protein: CASSVTGQGRGNEQFF. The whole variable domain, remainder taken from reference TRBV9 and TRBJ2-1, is DSGVTQTPKHLITATGQRVTLRCSPRSGDLSVYWYQQSLDQGLQFLIQYYNGEERAKGNILERFSAQQFPDLHSELNLSSLELGDSALYFCASSVTGQGRGNEQFFGPGTRLTVL.